Below, 22 T cell receptor beta chains from the same sample are listed, as sequenced in a study of cytomegalovirus exposure and HLA in healthy donors. Vbeta (60) and Jbeta (13) primers were used in the PCR. Assay: immunoSEQ multiplex PCR; the TCRdb copy retains only in-frame clones and omits some. Of about 86,000 clones in the sample, more than 70% were seen once. Sequenced material: PBMCs. These receptors originate from a male donor in good health and CMV-seropositive.

The chain combines TRBV7-8 with TRBJ1-3, with D perhaps matching TRBD1 (5 bases). There are 14 residues in the CDR3. V dropped 3 bases and J dropped 3 bases, with 9 bases sitting between them. CDR1 and CDR2 (germline): SGHVS, FQNEAQ. DNA for the CDR3: TGTGCCAGCAGCTTCAGGGAAGGTGGAAACACCATATATTTT. It specifies CASSFREGGNTIYF.

The chain links TRBV14 to TRBJ2-7, with D uncertain. The germline gives CDR1 SGHDN, CDR2 FVKESK. The CDR3 is made up of 13 amino acids. V was trimmed by 4 bases and J by 2 bases, leaving 9 bases between them. The CDR3, as DNA: TGTGCCAGCAGCCGCTCTAGACCCTACGAGCAGTACTTC. It is translated as CASSRSRPYEQYF. Together with reference TRBV14 and TRBJ2-7, the CDR3 gives the full variable domain: EAGVTQFPSHSVIEKGQTVTLRCDPISGHDNLYWYRRVMGKEIKFLLHFVKESKQDESGMPNNRFLAERTGGTYSTLKVQPAELEDSGVYFCASSRSRPYEQYFGPGTRLTVT.

The rearrangement links TRBV7-3 to TRBJ2-5; D may be TRBD1 (6 bases). This CDR3 is 13 amino acids long. V gave up 5 bases and J gave up 1 base, with 8 bases separating them. Germline CDR1 reads SGHTA; CDR2 reads FQGTGA. In DNA form, the CDR3 reads TGTGCCAGCAGCGGACAGCCCCAAGAGACCCAGTACTTC. Translating gives CASSGQPQETQYF.

The V call is TRBV13, the J call TRBJ2-1; 9 bases fit TRBD2. This CDR3 region has 17 residues. V shed 2 bases and J 5 bases; nucleotides not matched to a gene: 10. Germline V gene lookup returns CDR1 PRHDT and CDR2 FYEKMQ (reference sequence). The CDR3 sequence is CASSLSLAGPPHNEQFF. CDR3 bases: TGTGCCAGCAGCTTATCGCTAGCGGGACCCCCCCACAATGAGCAGTTCTTC.

The J gene is TRBJ1-4, the V gene TRBV11-2, with D unclear. Germline V lookup: CDR1 SGHAT, CDR2 FQNNGV. Trimming removed 5 bases at V and 4 bases at J, with 14 bases between. The CDR3 has 15 residues. CDR3 in DNA: TGTGCCAGCAGCCTAGGGTCTTCAGATAATGAAAAACTGTTTTTT. It is translated as CASSLGSSDNEKLFF.

The chain joins TRBV7-3 to TRBJ2-2; 8 bases fit TRBD1. The CDR3 has 17 amino acids. V trimming: 2 bases; J trimming: 3 bases; junction bases outside the gene matches: 8. Germline V gene lookup returns CDR1 SGHTA and CDR2 FQGTGA. The CDR3 DNA reads TGTGCCAGCAGCTTAGACGTGGGACAGGAGCACACCGGGGAGCTGTTTTTT. It yields the protein CASSLDVGQEHTGELFF.

This sequence joins TRBV4-3 and TRBJ2-5; the D gene is possibly TRBD2 (5 bases). Germline loops: CDR1 LGHNA, CDR2 YSLEER. Trimming removed 2 bases from V and 5 bases from J, with 12 bases in between. The CDR3 totals 14 residues. CDR3 in amino acids: CASSQNSAPETQYF. Written as DNA, the CDR3 is TGCGCCAGCAGCCAAAATAGCGCCCCCGAGACCCAGTACTTC.

The rearrangement links TRBV7-2 to TRBJ2-2; TRBD2 is a possible D gene (5 bases). Germline V gene sequence: CDR1 SGHTA, CDR2 FQGNSA. The CDR3 sequence is 15 residues long. Trimming took 0 bases from V and 8 from J, leaving 13 bases between them. CDR3 in amino acids: CASSLALARTGELFF. The CDR3 bases are TGTGCCAGCAGCTTAGCCCTAGCTCGGACGGGGGAGCTGTTTTTT.

J is TRBJ2-7 and V is TRBV5-4; 8 bases are shared with TRBD1. Germline CDR1 SGHNT, CDR2 YYREEE (reference sequence). This CDR3 region has 14 residues. V gave up 4 bases and J gave up 5 bases; unmatched junction bases: 8. The CDR3 is CASSTGTGGHEQYF. CDR3 coding DNA: TGTGCCAGCAGCACCGGGACAGGCGGCCACGAGCAGTACTTC.

This clone has a single count. This sequence joins TRBV28 and TRBJ2-1; 9 bases align to TRBD2. The germline CDR1 and CDR2 sequences are MDHEN and SYDVKM. There are 15 residues in the CDR3. J lost 4 bases, V lost 5 bases, and 6 bases had no gene match. Here the CDR3 DNA reads TGTGCCAGCAGTGTCCCTAGCGGGAATTACAATGAGCAGTTCTTC. Protein: CASSVPSGNYNEQFF.

The genes are TRBV28 and TRBJ2-1; 8 bases map to TRBD1. CDR3 length: 18 amino acids. In germline, CDR1 is MDHEN, CDR2 SYDVKM. V dropped 1 base and J dropped 8; count of bases not matched to a gene: 16. CDR3 region: CASSLFSLGQDFWYEQFF. CDR3 nucleotides: TGTGCCAGCAGTTTATTTTCTCTGGGACAGGATTTTTGGTATGAGCAGTTCTTC.

CDR3 protein: CASSLRGFEETQYF. The CDR3 DNA is TGCGCCAGCAGCTTGCGAGGGTTTGAAGAGACCCAGTACTTC. This chain uses TRBV5-1 with TRBJ2-5; tentative D call: TRBD2 (5 bases). V lost 1 base and J 3 bases, leaving 10 bases between the germline ends. The CDR3 consists of 14 residues. Germline CDR1 and CDR2: SGHRS and YFSETQ.

The chain employs TRBV5-3 and TRBJ2-1, with D possibly being TRBD2 (6 bases). TRBV5-3 is assigned to the ORF class and has an uncertain function. The V gene lost 1 base and the J gene lost 1 base, with 21 bases spanning the gap. This CDR3 comprises 19 residues. For the CDR3, the DNA is TGTGCCAGAAGCTTGTTTCGGCTAGCGACCCATGGGTCCTACAATGAGCAGTTCTTC. Translating gives CARSLFRLATHGSYNEQFF.

In its sample, this clone was seen a few times. The chain couples TRBV7-9 to TRBJ1-6; D perhaps matches TRBD1 (5 bases). The germline V and J ends were trimmed by 0 bases and 14 bases, with 14 bases remaining between them. CDR3 length: 14 amino acids. Germline assignment: CDR1 SEHNR and CDR2 FQNEAQ (reference sequence). The CDR3 region is CASSLAGNRGSLHF. CDR3 bases: TGTGCCAGCAGCTTAGCCGGCAATAGGGGATCCCTCCACTTT.

This chain links TRBV7-3 with TRBJ2-7; 11 positions agree with TRBD2. CDR1 SGHTA and CDR2 FQGTGA come from the germline V gene. V shed 5 bases, J shed 4 bases, and the junction held 4 bases outside the gene matches. The CDR3 has 14 amino acids. CDR3 bases: TGTGCCAGCAGCGCGGGGACTAGCGGTTACGAGCAGTACTTC. Its translation is CASSAGTSGYEQYF.

J is TRBJ2-4 and V is TRBV7-2, with no clear D. Trimming left V 5 bases short and J 6 bases short, with 11 bases between. Germline V gives CDR1 SGHTA, CDR2 FQGNSA. The CDR3 is 13 amino acids. The CDR3 bases are TGTGCCAGCAGCGCCCGACAACCAAACATTCAGTACTTC. It is translated as CASSARQPNIQYF.

This clone occurred once. The J gene is TRBJ2-1, the V gene TRBV7-9, with 8 bases that match TRBD2. Looked up from germline, CDR1 is SEHNR and CDR2 is FQNEAQ (reference sequence). The CDR3 contains 15 residues. V trimming: 5 bases; J trimming: 7 bases; junction bases outside the gene matches: 10. DNA for the CDR3: TGTGCCAGCAGCCCCCCAACTAGCGGCCATAATGAGCAGTTCTTC. Protein product: CASSPPTSGHNEQFF.

J is TRBJ2-5 and V is TRBV29-1, with 11 bases lining up with TRBD2. The closer fit of TRBJ2-7 to the DNA end suggests the J call may be wrong. The CDR3 has 19 amino acids. Germline CDR1 is SQVTM and CDR2 is ANQGSEA. CDR3 nucleotides: TGCAGCGTTGAAGATGGTATTCTGCTAGCGGGAGGTCTCTCCTACGAGCAGTACTTC. Translating it yields CSVEDGILLAGGLSYEQYF.

The chain links TRBV5-4 to TRBJ1-1; 8 nucleotides align to TRBD1. Trimming at V came to 5 bases and at J to 1 base, leaving 7 bases not matched to a gene. This CDR3 comprises 15 residues. Germline CDR1 and CDR2: SGHNT and YYREEE (reference sequence). CDR3 coding DNA: TGTGCCAGCAGAAATGGACAGGGAAGGAACACTGAAGCTTTCTTT. It is translated as CASRNGQGRNTEAFF.

The chain links TRBV27 to TRBJ2-1, with D perhaps TRBD2 (6 bases). This CDR3 comprises 14 residues. Trimming left V 4 bases short and J 3 bases short, with 10 bases between. Germline V gives CDR1 MNHEY, CDR2 SMNVEV (reference sequence). The CDR3: CASSSAGRYNEQFF. CDR3 sequence (DNA): TGTGCCAGCAGTTCGGCGGGACGCTACAATGAGCAGTTCTTC.

J is TRBJ2-3 and V is TRBV9; 7 bases align to TRBD2. Trimming at V came to 4 bases and at J to 4 bases, leaving 6 bases not matched to a gene. Germline values: CDR1 SGDLS, CDR2 YYNGEE. The CDR3 runs to 14 residues. Written as DNA, the CDR3 is TGTGCCAGCAGCCTCTGGAGCGGGGCAGATACGCAGTATTTT. Protein sequence: CASSLWSGADTQYF.

The rearrangement joins TRBV2 to TRBJ1-2; perhaps TRBD1 as D (5 bases). The CDR3 has 14 residues. Trimming removed 6 bases from V and 2 bases from J, with 13 bases in between. The germline V gene has CDR1 SNHLY and CDR2 FYNNEI. The CDR3 sequence is CASREQGFNYGYTF. CDR3 nucleotide sequence: TGTGCCAGCAGGGAGCAGGGTTTCAACTATGGCTACACCTTC.